The 4 T cell receptor beta chains in this list originate from one sample, sequenced in a study of technical replicates of blood from a few donors. Using immunoSEQ multiplex PCR, the repertoire was profiled, and TCRdb retains in-frame clones only, with some absent. Here the sample spans around 72,000 clones, almost 95% being singletons. The sequenced sample consisted of T cells isolated from PBMCs. These receptors originate from a human donor in good health.

This chain joins TRBV19 and TRBJ1-4; no firm D call. Germline CDR1 is LNHDA and CDR2 is SQIVND (reference sequence). V gave up 2 bases and J gave up 6 bases, with 13 bases separating them. The CDR3 loop spans 15 amino acids. The CDR3 reads CASSIKRVTDEKLFF. CDR3 bases: TGTGCCAGTAGTATAAAACGTGTAACAGATGAAAAACTGTTTTTT.

V is TRBV28 and J is TRBJ2-1; 8 bases agree with TRBD2. Trimming took 2 bases from V and 7 from J; bases not matched to a gene: 13. The CDR3 is 17 residues long. Germline loops: CDR1 MDHEN, CDR2 SYDVKM. Written as DNA, the CDR3 is TGTGCCAGCAGTTTAAATGCCGGGACTAGTCTTTGGAATGAGCAGTTCTTC. Protein product: CASSLNAGTSLWNEQFF.

Only a few counts were recorded for this clone. The V call is TRBV4-1, the J call TRBJ1-1; maybe TRBD1 (6 bases). From germline, CDR1 is MGHRA and CDR2 YSYEKL. The CDR3 consists of 14 residues. Deletions cut 1 base from V and 5 bases from J, with 11 bases between. In DNA, the CDR3 is TGCGCCAGCAGCCAAGTTCAGGGGCGGACTGAAGCTTTCTTT. Amino acids: CASSQVQGRTEAFF.

The V call is TRBV10-3, the J call TRBJ2-2, with TRBD2 matching over 11 bases. V was clipped by 4 bases and J by 7 bases; unmatched bases: 8. Germline CDR1 is ENHRY and CDR2 is SYGVKD. The CDR3 totals 16 residues. The CDR3 is CAISVTSGMDYGELFF. The CDR3 DNA sequence: TGTGCCATCAGTGTGACTAGCGGGATGGACTACGGGGAGCTGTTTTTT.